This entry lists 31 T cell receptor beta chains sequenced from one sample in a study of blood T cell repertoires in COVID-19. The data were produced by immunoSEQ multiplex PCR, yet TCRdb's version contains in-frame clones alone and is incomplete. The sample holds 90,000 to 120,000 clones, around four fifths seen once. Material for sequencing was peripheral blood. The receptors originated from a man aged 65 to 85 with acute or convalescent COVID-19.

This clone was found a few times. The rearrangement links TRBV6-1 to TRBJ1-4; D is undetermined. V was pared by 0 bases and J by 0 bases, with 5 bases between. This CDR3 comprises 15 residues. Germline lookup yields CDR1 MNHNS and CDR2 SASEGT. The CDR3 coding sequence is TGTGCCAGCAGTGAAGCGCGTGCAACTAATGAAAAACTGTTTTTT. It yields the protein CASSEARATNEKLFF.

This clone was seen once. The CDR3, as DNA: TGCGCCAGCAGCCCGGGGACTAGCGGGGGTTCAGATACGCAGTATTTT. Encoded protein: CASSPGTSGGSDTQYF. The chain couples TRBV5-1 to TRBJ2-3; 14 nucleotides match TRBD2. V dropped 4 bases and J dropped 4; count of bases not matched to a gene: 5. There are 16 residues in the CDR3. The germline V gene has CDR1 SGHRS and CDR2 YFSETQ.

This sequence joins TRBV6-6 and TRBJ1-1, with 8 nucleotides matching TRBD1. CDR1 is MNHNY, CDR2 SVGAGI, per germline (reference sequence). The V and J ends lost 7 bases and 2 bases, in that order; junction bases with no gene match: 12. The length of the CDR3 is 16 residues. The CDR3 is CASIPTGGRGNTEAFF. CDR3 sequence (DNA): TGTGCCAGCATTCCAACAGGGGGAAGGGGCAACACTGAAGCTTTCTTT.

The chain joins TRBV5-1 to TRBJ2-2; D is uncertain. This CDR3 has 11 residues. V lost 8 bases and J lost 1, with 3 bases in between. Germline loops: CDR1 SGHRS, CDR2 YFSETQ. The CDR3 nucleotides read TGCGCCAGTAAGAACACCGGGGAGCTGTTTTTT. Its protein product is CASKNTGELFF.

The J gene is TRBJ1-5, the V gene TRBV9; 8 bases agree with TRBD1. The J segment lost 6 bases and the V segment lost 3 bases, leaving 8 bases of the junction unmatched. There are 15 residues in the CDR3. Germline V gene sequence: CDR1 SGDLS, CDR2 YYNGEE. The CDR3 region is CASSAGTGEVQPQHF. The CDR3 DNA sequence: TGTGCCAGCAGCGCCGGGACAGGTGAGGTTCAGCCCCAGCATTTT. Full variable domain (rest looked up from reference TRBV9 and TRBJ1-5): DSGVTQTPKHLITATGQRVTLRCSPRSGDLSVYWYQQSLDQGLQFLIQYYNGEERAKGNILERFSAQQFPDLHSELNLSSLELGDSALYFCASSAGTGEVQPQHFGDGTRLSIL.

CDR3 sequence: CASSYINTEAFF. CDR3 in DNA: TGTGCCAGCAGCTATATAAACACTGAAGCTTTCTTT. The chain uses TRBV7-9 and TRBJ1-1; no definite D call. Germline V CDR1 and CDR2: SEHNR, FQNEAQ (reference sequence). The CDR3 loop spans 12 amino acids. Deletions cut 4 bases from V and 2 bases from J, with 5 bases between.

The chain uses TRBV13 and TRBJ1-2, with a tentative D call TRBD1 (5 bases). Trimming left V 1 base short and J 4 bases short, with 10 bases between. The V gene's germline CDR1 is PRHDT and CDR2 FYEKMQ (reference sequence). The CDR3 consists of 14 residues. In DNA, the CDR3 is TGTGCCAGCAGCTTAGAGGGCCAGGGCTATGGCTACACCTTC. Translated: CASSLEGQGYGYTF.

This chain links TRBV29-1 with TRBJ2-3; 9 nucleotides agree with TRBD1. This CDR3 comprises 14 residues. Germline V lookup: CDR1 SQVTM, CDR2 ANQGSEA. V gave up 7 bases and J gave up 4 bases; unmatched junction bases: 9. The CDR3 spells CSGGDRGFSDTQYF. CDR3 nucleotide sequence: TGCAGCGGGGGAGACAGGGGGTTTTCAGATACGCAGTATTTT.

This clone was seen just once. This sequence joins TRBV3-1 (or the pseudogene TRBV3-2) and TRBJ1-5; D unclear. The ends were cut back, 1 base at V and 8 bases at J, with 9 bases in the middle. Germline V lookup: CDR1 LGHDT, CDR2 YNNKEL (reference sequence). The CDR3 runs to 13 residues. The CDR3 protein is CASSQGSDKPQHF. DNA of the CDR3: TGTGCCAGCAGCCAAGGCAGCGATAAGCCCCAGCATTTT.

This chain uses TRBV19 with TRBJ2-7; the match to TRBD1 covers 10 bases. Unmatched junction bases numbered 6, after V lost 2 bases and J lost 5 bases. The CDR3 has 15 residues. Germline V gene sequence: CDR1 LNHDA, CDR2 SQIVND (reference sequence). The CDR3 here is CASSISSGQGNEQYF. In nucleotides, the CDR3 is TGTGCCAGTAGTATATCCTCGGGACAGGGGAACGAGCAGTACTTC.

The chain employs TRBV19 and TRBJ2-7, with D perhaps matching TRBD1 (6 bases). This CDR3 is built from 15 residues. V shed 5 bases and J shed 6 bases, with 20 bases lying between them. Germline loops: CDR1 LNHDA, CDR2 SQIVND (reference sequence). The CDR3 coding sequence is TGTGCCAGTAGTCCGGGGCCGACAGGCCCCTTCGAGCAGTACTTC. This gives the protein CASSPGPTGPFEQYF.

This clone was counted a few times. The chain is built from TRBV12-3 or TRBV12-4 and TRBJ2-7, with 8 bases that match TRBD1. CDR3 length equals 13 residues. The V and J ends lost 5 bases and 4 bases, in that order; junction bases with no gene match: 4. The DNA of the CDR3 is TGTGCCAGCAGTCCGGGACAGGAGTACGAGCAGTACTTC. It specifies CASSPGQEYEQYF.

The chain has TRBV5-4 and TRBJ2-3, with 14 bases that match TRBD2. Germline CDR1 and CDR2: SGHNT and YYREEE (reference sequence). This CDR3 has 18 residues. V shed 4 bases and J 0 bases; nucleotides not matched to a gene: 7. The CDR3 is CASSISRTSGGSTDTQYF. For the CDR3, the DNA is TGTGCCAGCAGCATCAGTCGGACTAGCGGGGGGAGCACAGATACGCAGTATTTT.

This clone was counted only a few times. The J gene is TRBJ2-1, the V gene TRBV7-2; D gene ambiguous. Germline V CDR1 and CDR2: SGHTA, FQGNSA. The CDR3 sequence is 12 residues long. Between the trimmed V and J ends, which lost 2 bases and 10 bases, there was a span of 9 bases. The CDR3 here is CASSLQAGEQFF. The DNA of the CDR3 is TGTGCCAGCAGCTTACAGGCAGGCGAGCAGTTCTTC. Drawing the rest from reference TRBV7-2 and TRBJ2-1, the complete variable domain is GAGVSQSPSNKVTEKGKDVELRCDPISGHTALYWYRQSLGQGLEFLIYFQGNSAPDKSGLPSDRFSAERTGGSVSTLTIQRTQQEDSAVYLCASSLQAGEQFFGPGTRLTVL.

The V call is TRBV21-1, the J call TRBJ2-7; the table names TRBD1, a call not compared with the DNA. TRBV21-1 constitutes a pseudogene. This CDR3 has 14 residues. The CDR3 protein is CASSTWDSLYEQYF. The CDR3 DNA sequence: TGTGCCAGCAGCACCTGGGACAGTCTCTACGAGCAGTACTTC.

DNA of the CDR3: TGTGCCAGCAGCTTGGAGGCGGCGTATAGCAATCAGCCCCAGCATTTT. Protein sequence: CASSLEAAYSNQPQHF. The J gene is TRBJ1-5, the V gene TRBV5-8; D is unresolved. CDR1 is SGHTS, CDR2 YDEGEE, per germline. V lost 0 bases to trimming and J lost 0 bases, with 10 bases between them. This CDR3 comprises 16 residues.

J is TRBJ2-5 and V is TRBV18; D gene ambiguous. Trimming removed 4 bases at V and 0 bases at J, with 12 bases between. Per germline, CDR1 KGHSH and CDR2 LQKENI. This CDR3 comprises 15 residues. In DNA, the CDR3 is TGTGCCAGCTCACTCCTAGGTCGAGACCAAGAGACCCAGTACTTC. This gives the protein CASSLLGRDQETQYF.

V usage is TRBV11-2 and J usage is TRBJ1-5; 8 nucleotides agree with TRBD1. The CDR3 has 14 amino acids. Germline V gene lookup returns CDR1 SGHAT and CDR2 FQNNGV. The V and J ends lost 5 bases and 7 bases, in that order; junction bases with no gene match: 7. CDR3 in amino acids: CASSRTGLGQPQHF. CDR3 in DNA: TGTGCCAGCAGCCGGACAGGGCTGGGGCAGCCCCAGCATTTT.

The table lists this clone with a count of one. The rearrangement uses TRBV6-2 or TRBV6-3 and TRBJ1-1; 8 nucleotides line up with TRBD1. CDR1 MNHEY and CDR2 SVGEGT come from the germline V gene. CDR3 length equals 12 residues. V trimming: 2 bases; J trimming: 12 bases; junction bases outside the gene matches: 5. In DNA form, the CDR3 reads TGTGCCAGCAGTTACGGGGGACAGGCATCTTTCTTT. It is translated as CASSYGGQASFF.

The J gene is TRBJ1-1, the V gene TRBV13; D possibly corresponds to TRBD1 (5 bases). The CDR3 is made up of 13 amino acids. Trimming left V 5 bases short and J 8 bases short, with 15 bases between. The germline CDR1 and CDR2 sequences are PRHDT and FYEKMQ (reference sequence). This CDR3 is CASSLLQAVEAFF. In DNA, the CDR3 is TGTGCCAGCAGCCTCTTACAGGCCGTCGAAGCTTTCTTT.

V and J are TRBV18 and TRBJ2-5; no clear D. The V and J ends lost 0 bases and 2 bases respectively, with 10 bases between them. Germline lookup yields CDR1 KGHSH and CDR2 LQKENI. This CDR3 is built from 15 residues. The CDR3 DNA sequence: TGTGCCAGCTCACCACCGTCTTTAGTACAAGAGACCCAGTACTTC. Residues: CASSPPSLVQETQYF.

This clone turned up a few times. The J gene is TRBJ1-6, the V gene TRBV19, with a tentative D call TRBD1 (6 bases). Deletions cut 6 bases from V and 9 bases from J, with 12 bases between. The V gene's germline CDR1 is LNHDA and CDR2 SQIVND (reference sequence). This CDR3 has 13 residues. The CDR3 DNA is TGTGCCAGTAGGGATACGACAGGTTCACCCCTCCACTTT. Protein: CASRDTTGSPLHF.

The chain is built from TRBV6-5 and TRBJ2-3, with D possibly matching TRBD2 (5 bases). V was clipped by 6 bases and J by 2 bases, with 15 bases between them. CDR3 length: 15 amino acids. The V gene's germline CDR1 is MNHEY and CDR2 SVGAGI. The CDR3 nucleotides are TGTGCCAGCAGGAAGAGACGGGGAGTCACAGATACGCAGTATTTT. This encodes CASRKRRGVTDTQYF.

The chain employs TRBV9 and TRBJ2-3, with D possibly TRBD2 on 7 matching bases. Trimming took 4 bases from V and 2 from J, leaving 14 bases between them. Germline assignment: CDR1 SGDLS and CDR2 YYNGEE. The CDR3 length is 15 residues. The CDR3 DNA is TGTGCCAGCAGCCCGGGGGGCGGATACACAGATACGCAGTATTTT. It codes for CASSPGGGYTDTQYF.

The V and J genes are TRBV27 and TRBJ2-3, with 10 positions matching TRBD1. J gave up 2 bases and V 5 bases, and 16 bases lay outside the gene matches. The CDR3 extends over 19 amino acids. Germline CDR1 MNHEY, CDR2 SMNVEV (reference sequence). The CDR3 bases are TGTGCCAGCAGTCTAACACGGACAGGGGGTGTTTCTACCACAGATACGCAGTATTTT. Its translation: CASSLTRTGGVSTTDTQYF.

This clone is a singleton in its sample. The chain uses TRBV10-1 and TRBJ2-7; TRBD1 aligns across 9 bases. J gave up 4 bases and V 2 bases, and 6 bases lay outside the gene matches. CDR1 is WNHNN, CDR2 SYGVQD, per germline (reference sequence). This CDR3 spans 15 amino acids. The CDR3 region has the DNA TGCGCCAGCAGTGAGGGGACAGGGTTAGGGTACGAGCAGTACTTC. Its protein product is CASSEGTGLGYEQYF.

The V and J genes are TRBV2 and TRBJ2-1; D is perhaps TRBD2 (6 bases). From germline, CDR1 is SNHLY and CDR2 FYNNEI. The CDR3 is made up of 15 amino acids. V dropped 7 bases and J dropped 2 bases, with 15 bases sitting between them. In DNA form, the CDR3 reads TGTGCCAGCACCTTGGAGGGTCCCCCCTACAATGAGCAGTTCTTC. Its translation is CASTLEGPPYNEQFF.

V is TRBV9 and J is TRBJ2-2, with 10 bases aligning to TRBD1. The CDR3 has 15 residues. Germline CDR1 and CDR2: SGDLS and YYNGEE. The ends lost 4 bases at V and 4 bases at J; junction bases unmatched: 4. DNA of the CDR3: TGTGCCAGCAGCTTGGGACAGGGGAGCACCGGGGAGCTGTTTTTT. It codes for CASSLGQGSTGELFF.

The chain carries TRBV5-4 and TRBJ1-4, with 9 bases that match TRBD1. Unmatched junction bases numbered 8, after V lost 0 bases and J lost 8 bases. Per the germline V gene, CDR1 is SGHNT and CDR2 is YYREEE (reference sequence). There are 16 residues in the CDR3. DNA for the CDR3: TGTGCCAGCAGCTTGGCCGGGACAGGGTTAATGGAAAAACTGTTTTTT. Its translation is CASSLAGTGLMEKLFF.

The V and J genes are TRBV4-1 and TRBJ1-5; D is unresolved. CDR3 length: 14 amino acids. Germline V CDR1 and CDR2: MGHRA, YSYEKL. The ends were cut back, 4 bases at V and 1 base at J, with 8 bases in the middle. The CDR3: CASSLLESNQPQHF. The CDR3 DNA reads TGCGCCAGCAGCCTCCTCGAGAGCAATCAGCCCCAGCATTTT.

V gene TRBV19 combines with J gene TRBJ2-4; maybe TRBD1 (6 bases). Germline CDR1 is LNHDA and CDR2 is SQIVND (reference sequence). The CDR3 is 13 amino acids. V was shortened by 7 bases and J by 15 bases, with 22 bases between the two germline ends. CDR3 loop: CASIDRQGWSLYF. The CDR3 DNA reads as TGTGCCAGTATCGATCGTCAGGGGTGGAGTTTGTACTTC.